The 8 T cell receptor beta chains presented below share a single source sample, sequenced in a study of OX40 agonist ivuxolimab in advanced cancers. Data came from immunoSEQ multiplex PCR; TCRdb stores just in-frame clones and leaves some out. The sample holds roughly 92,000 clones; around nine tenths are singletons and the top ten take roughly 1.4%. The specimen comprised CD4+ or CD8+ T cells sorted from blood, sampled in a trial of the OX40 agonist ivuxolimab. These receptors were taken from an adult with an advanced solid tumor such as melanoma, head and neck, liver or kidney cancer.

Only a few counts were recorded for this clone. The chain recombines TRBV7-2 with TRBJ1-5; maybe TRBD1 (6 bases). This CDR3 is 15 amino acids long. The V gene's germline CDR1 is SGHTA and CDR2 FQGNSA. V gave up 5 bases and J gave up 4 bases, with 15 bases separating them. Here the CDR3 DNA reads TGTGCCAGCAGCCCACAGCAGGGGTGGAATCAGCCCCAGCATTTT. This translates into CASSPQQGWNQPQHF.

The chain uses TRBV9 and TRBJ1-1, with 10 positions matching TRBD1. Germline CDR1 SGDLS, CDR2 YYNGEE. The CDR3 runs 17 residues. J gave up 1 base and V 0 bases, and 6 bases lay outside the gene matches. CDR3 sequence (DNA): TGTGCCAGCAGCGTAGCTTTAGGGGACAGGGGGAACACTGAAGCTTTCTTT. Its translation is CASSVALGDRGNTEAFF. Complete variable domain (other parts from reference TRBV9 and TRBJ1-1): DSGVTQTPKHLITATGQRVTLRCSPRSGDLSVYWYQQSLDQGLQFLIQYYNGEERAKGNILERFSAQQFPDLHSELNLSSLELGDSALYFCASSVALGDRGNTEAFFGQGTRLTVV.

The V call is TRBV5-4, the J call TRBJ2-2; the D gene could be TRBD1 or TRBD2 (5 bases each). The CDR3 spans 17 residues. Per the germline V gene, CDR1 is SGHNT and CDR2 is YYREEE (reference sequence). Trimming shortened V by 3 bases and J by 0 bases, and 15 bases separated the two germline ends. The CDR3 DNA reads as TGTGCCAGCAGCTCGCCACTCGGGACCGCGAACACCGGGGAGCTGTTTTTT. As protein: CASSSPLGTANTGELFF.

This chain uses TRBV19 with TRBJ1-4, with 9 bases fitting TRBD1. V was clipped by 7 bases and J by 7 bases; unmatched bases: 7. Germline V CDR1 and CDR2: LNHDA, SQIVND (reference sequence). The CDR3 runs 14 residues. The CDR3 region has the DNA TGTGCCAGTACGAAGGACAGGGGAAGTGAAAAACTGTTTTTT. It is translated as CASTKDRGSEKLFF.

The rearrangement links TRBV4-2 to TRBJ1-3, with D unclear. Germline CDR1 is LGHNA and CDR2 is YNFKEQ. The CDR3 is 14 residues long. Trimming shortened V by 4 bases and J by 0 bases, and 7 bases separated the two germline ends. CDR3 in DNA: TGTGCCAGCAGCCTTCAGAGCTCTGGAAACACCATATATTTT. Its protein is CASSLQSSGNTIYF.

This clone was observed once. The sample contains more than one DNA sequence encoding this CDR3. The V call is TRBV30, the J call TRBJ1-5; D not resolved. Trimming removed 1 base from V and 7 bases from J, with 8 bases in between. The length of the CDR3 is 12 residues. Looked up from germline, CDR1 is GTSNPN and CDR2 is SVGIG (reference sequence). The CDR3 DNA reads as TGTGCCTGGAGTGCAGAGGACCAGCCCCAGCATTTT. Encoded protein: CAWSAEDQPQHF.

The J gene is TRBJ2-7, the V gene TRBV27, with 10 bases that match TRBD2. The CDR3 has 15 amino acids. Germline CDR1 reads MNHEY; CDR2 reads SMNVEV (reference sequence). J lost 0 bases, V lost 5 bases, and 4 bases had no gene match. CDR3 amino acids: CASSTRTSGSYEQYF. In DNA form, the CDR3 reads TGTGCCAGCAGTACAAGGACTAGCGGCTCCTACGAGCAGTACTTC.

The V call is TRBV11-1, the J call TRBJ2-7; D perhaps matches TRBD2 (6 bases). V was pared by 3 bases and J by 0 bases, with 12 bases between. This CDR3 region has 15 residues. CDR1 and CDR2 (germline): SGHAT, FQDESV (reference sequence). The CDR3, as DNA: TGTGCCAGCAGCTTTAGTCGGGGACTCTCCTACGAGCAGTACTTC. This encodes CASSFSRGLSYEQYF.